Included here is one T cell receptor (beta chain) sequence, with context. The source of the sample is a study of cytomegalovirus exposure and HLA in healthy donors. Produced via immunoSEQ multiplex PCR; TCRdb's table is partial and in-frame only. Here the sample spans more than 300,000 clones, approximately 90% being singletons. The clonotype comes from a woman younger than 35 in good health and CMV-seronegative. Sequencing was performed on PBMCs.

This chain's CDR3 is CASSSRTGVTDTQYF. Here the CDR3 DNA reads TGTGCCAGCAGCTCCAGGACAGGCGTGACAGATACGCAGTATTTT. This chain connects TRBV11-2 to TRBJ2-3; 7 bases fit TRBD1. CDR3 size: 15 residues. The V gene's germline CDR1 is SGHAT and CDR2 FQNNGV. V was clipped by 4 bases and J by 3 bases; unmatched bases: 7.